One and the same sample provided the 21 T cell receptor beta chains below, sequenced in a study of T cells in localized non-small cell lung cancer. Profiling relied on immunoSEQ multiplex PCR, and the TCRdb table lists in-frame clones only, not all of them. The data show about 46,000 clones, with 81% seen just once and roughly 18% held by the top ten. The sequences come from peripheral blood mononuclear cells, collected before any cancer treatment. The origin of the receptors is a man aged 35 to 70 with stage III lung adenocarcinoma.

The chain carries TRBV7-2 and TRBJ2-7, with D perhaps matching TRBD2 (6 bases). The germline V gene encodes CDR1 SGHTA and CDR2 FQGNSA. V lost 2 bases to trimming and J lost 0 bases, with 14 bases between them. The length of the CDR3 is 16 residues. CDR3 sequence: CASSLPLGGYSYEQYF. CDR3 DNA sequence: TGTGCCAGCAGCTTACCCCTTGGAGGGTACTCCTACGAGCAGTACTTC.

This chain links TRBV6-1 with TRBJ2-5; D may be TRBD1 (6 bases). Per germline, CDR1 MNHNS and CDR2 SASEGT. V was shortened by 5 bases and J by 5 bases, with 18 bases between the two germline ends. The CDR3 consists of 15 residues. The CDR3 nucleotides read TGTGCCAGCAGTTTACTACAGGGAACTGGGGAGACCCAGTACTTC. Residues: CASSLLQGTGETQYF.

The gene calls are TRBV4-2 and TRBJ2-7; 10 nucleotides line up with TRBD2. The germline V gene has CDR1 LGHNA and CDR2 YNFKEQ. This CDR3 is 15 amino acids long. J was trimmed by 3 bases and V by 3 bases; bases with no gene match: 5. The CDR3 DNA reads TGTGCCAGCAGCCAGGAAGCGGGGGGGTACTACGAGCAGTACTTC. This gives the protein CASSQEAGGYYEQYF.

The chain recombines TRBV5-4 with TRBJ2-1; 9 bases agree with TRBD2. The CDR3 is 15 residues long. CDR1 is SGHNT, CDR2 YYREEE, per germline (reference sequence). V trimming: 2 bases; J trimming: 5 bases; junction bases outside the gene matches: 5. CDR3 DNA sequence: TGTGCCAGCAGCTTCCAAGCGGGGGGCAACAATGAGCAGTTCTTC. This encodes CASSFQAGGNNEQFF. The full variable domain, completed using reference TRBV5-4 and TRBJ2-1, is ETGVTQSPTHLIKTRGQQVTLRCSSQSGHNTVSWYQQALGQGPQFIFQYYREEENGRGNFPPRFSGLQFPNYSSELNVNALELDDSALYLCASSFQAGGNNEQFFGPGTRLTVL.

J is TRBJ2-5 and V is TRBV5-1; 7 bases are shared with TRBD1. Unmatched junction bases numbered 13, after V lost 0 bases and J lost 5 bases. Germline values: CDR1 SGHRS, CDR2 YFSETQ. CDR3 length: 17 residues. As DNA, the CDR3 is TGCGCCAGCAGCTTGGGACTAAACAGGGGAAGTTTGGAGACCCAGTACTTC. It specifies CASSLGLNRGSLETQYF. Looking up the rest from reference TRBV5-1 and TRBJ2-5 gives the full variable domain: KAGVTQTPRYLIKTRGQQVTLSCSPISGHRSVSWYQQTPGQGLQFLFEYFSETQRNKGNFPGRFSGRQFSNSRSEMNVSTLELGDSALYLCASSLGLNRGSLETQYFGPGTRLLVL.

The chain employs TRBV21-1 and TRBJ1-5. TRBV21-1 is classified as a pseudogene. This CDR3 is 19 amino acids long. The CDR3 nucleotides are TGTGCCAGCAGAAGAAAACGAGAAGGAGGCCGGACCTTCGATCAGCCCCAGCATTTT. Protein sequence: CASRRKREGGRTFDQPQHF.

V usage is TRBV6-4 and J usage is TRBJ2-6, with 7 bases matching TRBD1. Unmatched junction bases numbered 8, after V lost 5 bases and J lost 4 bases. The CDR3 is 16 residues long. Germline CDR1 and CDR2: MRHNA and SNTAGT. Here the CDR3 DNA reads TGTGCCAGCAGTAAAATGACAGGGTCCGGGGCCAACGTCCTGACTTTC. This gives the protein CASSKMTGSGANVLTF.

The genes are TRBV10-1 and TRBJ1-6; 7 bases align to TRBD1. The CDR3 runs 17 residues. Germline V gene data show CDR1 as WNHNN and CDR2 as SYGVQD (reference sequence). V lost 0 bases, J lost 2 bases, and 4 bases stayed unmatched. CDR3 in DNA: TGCGCCAGCAGTGAGTCAGGGGGCAACACCTATAATTCACCCCTCCACTTT. It yields the protein CASSESGGNTYNSPLHF.

V and J are TRBV4-1 and TRBJ2-2, with 9 bases lining up with TRBD1. The CDR3 is made up of 17 amino acids. J lost 4 bases, V lost 1 base, and 7 bases had no gene match. CDR1 MGHRA and CDR2 YSYEKL come from the germline V gene. The DNA of the CDR3 is TGCGCCAGCAGCCAAGTTGGGACAGGGCTGGGCACCGGGGAGCTGTTTTTT. Translating gives CASSQVGTGLGTGELFF.

This clone was seen just once. This chain joins TRBV2 and TRBJ2-7, with D perhaps matching TRBD2 (5 bases). Germline V gives CDR1 SNHLY, CDR2 FYNNEI. The CDR3 is 13 amino acids. Trimming left V 7 bases short and J 3 bases short, with 13 bases between. CDR3 nucleotides: TGTGCCAGCAACGGGGAATGGGGCTACGAGCAGTACTTC. This translates into CASNGEWGYEQYF.

The gene calls are TRBV6-5 and TRBJ2-5, with 7 bases fitting TRBD2. The germline V gene has CDR1 MNHEY and CDR2 SVGAGI. The CDR3 covers 15 residues. V was pared by 2 bases and J by 2 bases, with 5 bases of the junction left unmatched. The CDR3 DNA reads TGTGCCAGCAGTTACCGTTGGGGGGGACAAGAGACCCAGTACTTC. Translated: CASSYRWGGQETQYF.

The genes are TRBV30 and TRBJ2-3; 8 bases fit TRBD2. Trimming at V came to 1 base and at J to 0 bases, leaving 6 bases not matched to a gene. This CDR3 has 16 residues. The germline gives CDR1 GTSNPN, CDR2 SVGIG (reference sequence). CDR3 nucleotide sequence: TGTGCCTGGAGTGCGGGACTAGATATTAGCACAGATACGCAGTATTTT. Protein product: CAWSAGLDISTDTQYF.

The table lists this clone with a few counts. CDR3: CASSEVPGRNEQFF. The CDR3 coding sequence is TGTGCCAGCAGTGAAGTTCCGGGGAGGAATGAGCAGTTCTTC. The chain recombines TRBV6-1 with TRBJ2-1, with D possibly matching TRBD2 (6 bases). Trimming pared 1 base from V and 7 bases from J, leaving 11 bases between. The CDR3 runs 14 residues. Germline values: CDR1 MNHNS, CDR2 SASEGT.

The chain is built from TRBV6-6 and TRBJ2-3; D not resolved. Germline CDR1 MNHNY, CDR2 SVGAGI (reference sequence). This CDR3 has 12 residues. The V gene lost 6 bases and the J gene lost 6 bases, with 10 bases spanning the gap. CDR3 in amino acids: CASSDLPDTQYF. CDR3 nucleotides: TGTGCCAGCAGCGACCTGCCGGATACGCAGTATTTT.

The chain recombines TRBV5-1 with TRBJ2-2, with 11 bases identical to TRBD2. Germline V CDR1 and CDR2: SGHRS, YFSETQ. The J segment lost 6 bases and the V segment lost 4 bases, leaving 5 bases of the junction unmatched. This CDR3 has 15 residues. CDR3 nucleotides: TGCGCCAGCAGCGCCACTAGCGGGGGTGCCGGGGAGCTGTTTTTT. Its translation: CASSATSGGAGELFF. The full variable domain, in which reference TRBV5-1 and TRBJ2-2 provide the parts outside the CDR3, is KAGVTQTPRYLIKTRGQQVTLSCSPISGHRSVSWYQQTPGQGLQFLFEYFSETQRNKGNFPGRFSGRQFSNSRSEMNVSTLELGDSALYLCASSATSGGAGELFFGEGSRLTVL.

The chain has TRBV7-2 and TRBJ2-1, with 10 bases lining up with TRBD2. V was pared by 1 base and J by 5 bases, with 2 bases of the junction left unmatched. Germline CDR1 SGHTA, CDR2 FQGNSA. This CDR3 contains 15 residues. The CDR3 coding sequence is TGTGCCAGCAGCTTAGTAGCGGGGGGCCACAATGAGCAGTTCTTC. Its translation: CASSLVAGGHNEQFF.

J is TRBJ2-1 and V is TRBV5-1; D is undetermined. This CDR3 has 15 amino acids. From germline, CDR1 is SGHRS and CDR2 YFSETQ. V dropped 0 bases and J dropped 0 bases, with 7 bases sitting between them. The CDR3: CASSLDVASYNEQFF. In DNA form, the CDR3 reads TGCGCCAGCAGCTTGGACGTGGCCTCCTACAATGAGCAGTTCTTC.

The genes are TRBV11-2 and TRBJ1-2; tentatively, D is TRBD1 (5 bases). Germline CDR1 is SGHAT and CDR2 is FQNNGV. V lost 5 bases and J 7 bases, leaving 20 bases between the germline ends. CDR3 size: 15 residues. In nucleotides, the CDR3 is TGTGCCAGCAGCCCTATCCGAGGAGGGGCTGGTGGCTACACCTTC. Encoded protein: CASSPIRGGAGGYTF.

This chain links TRBV4-2 with TRBJ1-5; 7 bases fit TRBD1. The length of the CDR3 is 17 residues. Germline values: CDR1 LGHNA, CDR2 YNFKEQ. J lost 0 bases, V lost 3 bases, and 8 bases had no gene match. CDR3 in DNA: TGTGCCAGCAGCCAGGGGGACAGCCTCTATAGCAATCAGCCCCAGCATTTT. Amino acid sequence: CASSQGDSLYSNQPQHF.

This clone showed up just a few times. The chain uses TRBV28 and TRBJ1-6, with 8 bases aligning to TRBD1. Germline V CDR1 and CDR2: MDHEN, SYDVKM. This CDR3 comprises 15 residues. V lost 8 bases to trimming and J lost 7 bases; unmatched junction nucleotides: 10. The DNA of the CDR3 is TGTGCCAGCGGGTACTCAAGACAGGGGAATTCACCCCTCCACTTT. Its translation is CASGYSRQGNSPLHF.

This chain connects TRBV27 to TRBJ2-3; D gene ambiguous. V was cut by 3 bases and J by 1 base, with 8 bases left in between. Germline V gives CDR1 MNHEY, CDR2 SMNVEV (reference sequence). This CDR3 contains 14 residues. The CDR3 DNA reads as TGTGCCAGCAGTTTCCGAATGGGCACAGATACGCAGTATTTT. Translation gives CASSFRMGTDTQYF.